This entry describes one T cell receptor (beta chain). The data derive from a study of blood T cell repertoires in COVID-19. Across the whole study: Whether acute or convalescent, the COVID-19 samples came from the United States, Italy and Spain.

The data were produced by immunoSEQ multiplex PCR, yet TCRdb's version contains in-frame clones alone and is incomplete. The sample shows more than 150,000 clones, 81% of them seen only once. This sequence originates from a woman older than 75 with COVID-19, enrolled during active disease. Sample: peripheral blood.

The CDR3 nucleotides read TGTGCCAGCAGCAGGGACAGGGAGAATTCCTACGAGCAGTACTTC. This translates into CASSRDRENSYEQYF. This rearrangement joins TRBV21-1 to TRBJ2-7; the table's D call, TRBD1, was not checked against the DNA. TRBV21-1 counts as a pseudogene. This CDR3 comprises 15 residues.